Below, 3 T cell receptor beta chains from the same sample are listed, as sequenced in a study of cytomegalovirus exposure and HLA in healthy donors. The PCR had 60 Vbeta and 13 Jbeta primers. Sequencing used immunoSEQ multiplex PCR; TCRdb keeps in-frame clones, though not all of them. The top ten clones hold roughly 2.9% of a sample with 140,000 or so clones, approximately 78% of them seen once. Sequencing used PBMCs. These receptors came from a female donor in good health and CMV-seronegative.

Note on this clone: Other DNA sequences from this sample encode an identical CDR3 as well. The chain's CDR3 is CASSILEGTEAFF. The CDR3 DNA follows: TGTGCCAGTAGTATCTTGGAGGGCACTGAAGCTTTCTTT. V is TRBV19 and J is TRBJ1-1; no clear D. Germline CDR1 and CDR2: LNHDA and SQIVND (reference sequence). Trimming shortened V by 3 bases and J by 4 bases, and 9 bases separated the two germline ends. The CDR3 is made up of 13 amino acids. Full variable domain (outside the CDR3, taken from reference TRBV19 and TRBJ1-1): DGGITQSPKYLFRKEGQNVTLSCEQNLNHDAMYWYRQDPGQGLRLIYYSQIVNDFQKGDIAEGYSVSREKKESFPLTVTSAQKNPTAFYLCASSILEGTEAFFGQGTRLTVV.

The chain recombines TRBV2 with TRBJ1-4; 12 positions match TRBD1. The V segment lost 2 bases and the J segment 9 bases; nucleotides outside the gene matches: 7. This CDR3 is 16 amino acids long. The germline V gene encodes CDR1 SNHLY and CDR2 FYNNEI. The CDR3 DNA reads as TGTGCCAGCAGTGAAAGGGGGACAGGGGGCGCGAAAAAACTGTTTTTT. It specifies CASSERGTGGAKKLFF.

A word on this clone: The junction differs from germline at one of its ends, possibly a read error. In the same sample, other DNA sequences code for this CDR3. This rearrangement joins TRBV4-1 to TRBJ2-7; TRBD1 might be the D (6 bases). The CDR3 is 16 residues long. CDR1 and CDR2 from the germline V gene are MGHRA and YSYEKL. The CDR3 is CASSQAETGVSYEQYF. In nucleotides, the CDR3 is TGCGCCAGTAGCCAAGCCGAGACAGGCGTCTCCTACGAGCAGTACTTC.